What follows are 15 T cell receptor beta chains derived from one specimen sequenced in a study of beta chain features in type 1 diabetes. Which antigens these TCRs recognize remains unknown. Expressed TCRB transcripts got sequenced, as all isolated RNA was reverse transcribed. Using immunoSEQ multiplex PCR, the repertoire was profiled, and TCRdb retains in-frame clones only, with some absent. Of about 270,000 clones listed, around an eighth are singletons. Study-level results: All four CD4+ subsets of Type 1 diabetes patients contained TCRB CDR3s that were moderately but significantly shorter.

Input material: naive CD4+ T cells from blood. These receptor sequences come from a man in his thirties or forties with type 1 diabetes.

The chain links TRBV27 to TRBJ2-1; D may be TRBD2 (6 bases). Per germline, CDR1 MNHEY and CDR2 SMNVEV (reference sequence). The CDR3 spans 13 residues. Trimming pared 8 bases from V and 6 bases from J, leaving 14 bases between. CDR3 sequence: CASATSLSNEQFF. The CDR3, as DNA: TGTGCCAGCGCGACTAGTTTAAGCAATGAGCAGTTCTTC.

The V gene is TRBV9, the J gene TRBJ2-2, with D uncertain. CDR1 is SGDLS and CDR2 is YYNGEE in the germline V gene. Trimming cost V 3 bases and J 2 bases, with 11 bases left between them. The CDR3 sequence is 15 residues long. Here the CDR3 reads CASSGNRANTGELFF. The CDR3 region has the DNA TGTGCCAGCAGCGGGAACAGAGCCAACACCGGGGAGCTGTTTTTT.

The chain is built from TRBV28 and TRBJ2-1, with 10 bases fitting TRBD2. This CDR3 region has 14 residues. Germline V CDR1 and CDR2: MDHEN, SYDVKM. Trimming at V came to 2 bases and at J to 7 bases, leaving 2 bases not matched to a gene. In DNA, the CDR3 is TGTGCCAGCAGTTTAGGGACTAGCGTTAATGAGCAGTTCTTC. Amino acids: CASSLGTSVNEQFF. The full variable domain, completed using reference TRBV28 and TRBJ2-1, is DVKVTQSSRYLVKRTGEKVFLECVQDMDHENMFWYRQDPGLGLRLIYFSYDVKMKEKGDIPEGYSVSREKKERFSLILESASTNQTSMYLCASSLGTSVNEQFFGPGTRLTVL.

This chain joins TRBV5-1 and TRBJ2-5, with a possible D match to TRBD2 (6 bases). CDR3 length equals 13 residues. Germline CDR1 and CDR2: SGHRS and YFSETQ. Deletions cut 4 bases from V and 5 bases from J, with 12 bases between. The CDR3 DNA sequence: TGCGCCAGCAGCACGGGGACTTCGGAGACCCAGTACTTC. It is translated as CASSTGTSETQYF.

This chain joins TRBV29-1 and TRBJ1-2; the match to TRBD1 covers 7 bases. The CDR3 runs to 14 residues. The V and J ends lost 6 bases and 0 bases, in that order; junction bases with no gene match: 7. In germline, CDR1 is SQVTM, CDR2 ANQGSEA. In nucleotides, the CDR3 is TGCAGCGTAGGGGGACAGTCAACTAACTATGGCTACACCTTC. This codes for CSVGGQSTNYGYTF.

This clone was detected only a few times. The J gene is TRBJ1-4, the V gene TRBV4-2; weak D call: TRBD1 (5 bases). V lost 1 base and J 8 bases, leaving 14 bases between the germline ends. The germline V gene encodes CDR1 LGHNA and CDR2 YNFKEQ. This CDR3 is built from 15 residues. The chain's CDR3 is CASSQGIPEGEKLFF. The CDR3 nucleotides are TGTGCCAGCAGCCAAGGGATACCGGAGGGGGAAAAACTGTTTTTT.

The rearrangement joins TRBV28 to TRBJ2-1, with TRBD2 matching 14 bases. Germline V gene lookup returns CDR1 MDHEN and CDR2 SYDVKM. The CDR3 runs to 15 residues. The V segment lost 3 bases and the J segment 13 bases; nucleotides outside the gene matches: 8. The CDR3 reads CASSFGTSGGGSQFF. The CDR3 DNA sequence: TGTGCCAGCAGTTTCGGGACTAGCGGGGGAGGGAGCCAGTTCTTC.

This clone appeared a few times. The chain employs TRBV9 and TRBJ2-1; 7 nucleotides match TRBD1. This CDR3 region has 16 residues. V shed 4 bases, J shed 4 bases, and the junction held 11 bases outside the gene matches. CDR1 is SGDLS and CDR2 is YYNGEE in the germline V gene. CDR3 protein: CASSPTRDRYYNEQFF. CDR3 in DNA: TGTGCCAGCAGCCCTACCCGGGACAGATATTACAATGAGCAGTTCTTC. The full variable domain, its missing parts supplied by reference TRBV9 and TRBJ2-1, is DSGVTQTPKHLITATGQRVTLRCSPRSGDLSVYWYQQSLDQGLQFLIQYYNGEERAKGNILERFSAQQFPDLHSELNLSSLELGDSALYFCASSPTRDRYYNEQFFGPGTRLTVL.

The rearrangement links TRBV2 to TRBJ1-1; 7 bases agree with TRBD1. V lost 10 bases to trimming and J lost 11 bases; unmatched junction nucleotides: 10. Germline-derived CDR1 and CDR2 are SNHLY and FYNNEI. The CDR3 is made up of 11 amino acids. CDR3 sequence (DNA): TGTGCCAACCCCGACAGGGATCGCGCTTTCTTT. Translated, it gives CANPDRDRAFF.

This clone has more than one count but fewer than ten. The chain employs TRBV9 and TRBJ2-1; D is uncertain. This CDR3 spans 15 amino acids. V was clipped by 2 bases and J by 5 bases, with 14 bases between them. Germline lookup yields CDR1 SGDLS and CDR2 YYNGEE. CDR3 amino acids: CASSVREPRNNEQFF. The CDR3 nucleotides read TGTGCCAGCAGCGTGCGCGAGCCCCGAAACAATGAGCAGTTCTTC.

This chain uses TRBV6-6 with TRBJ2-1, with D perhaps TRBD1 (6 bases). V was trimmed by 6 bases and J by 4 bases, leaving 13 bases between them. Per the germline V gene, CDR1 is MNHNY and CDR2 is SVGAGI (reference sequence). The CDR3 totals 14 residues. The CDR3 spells CASSLQGPYNEQFF. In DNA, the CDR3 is TGTGCCAGCAGCCTACAGGGACCATACAATGAGCAGTTCTTC.

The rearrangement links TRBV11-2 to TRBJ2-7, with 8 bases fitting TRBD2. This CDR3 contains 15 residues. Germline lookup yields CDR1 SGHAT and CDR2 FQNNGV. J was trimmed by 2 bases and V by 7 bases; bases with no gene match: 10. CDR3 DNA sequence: TGTGCCAGCAAGAGGGACTCGGGGGGGACCTACGAGCAGTACTTC. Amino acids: CASKRDSGGTYEQYF.

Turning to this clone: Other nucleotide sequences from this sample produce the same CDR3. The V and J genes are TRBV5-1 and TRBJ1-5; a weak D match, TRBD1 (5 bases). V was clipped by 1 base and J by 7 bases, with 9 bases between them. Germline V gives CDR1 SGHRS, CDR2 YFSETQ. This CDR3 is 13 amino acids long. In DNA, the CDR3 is TGCGCCAGCAGCTTGACAGGCCTGCAGCCCCAGCATTTT. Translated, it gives CASSLTGLQPQHF.

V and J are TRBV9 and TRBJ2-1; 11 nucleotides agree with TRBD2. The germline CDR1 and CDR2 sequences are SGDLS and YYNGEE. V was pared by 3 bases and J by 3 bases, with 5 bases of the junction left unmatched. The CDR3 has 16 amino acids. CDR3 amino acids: CASSDYSGRVYNEQFF. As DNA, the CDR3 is TGTGCCAGCAGCGACTATAGCGGGAGGGTCTACAATGAGCAGTTCTTC.

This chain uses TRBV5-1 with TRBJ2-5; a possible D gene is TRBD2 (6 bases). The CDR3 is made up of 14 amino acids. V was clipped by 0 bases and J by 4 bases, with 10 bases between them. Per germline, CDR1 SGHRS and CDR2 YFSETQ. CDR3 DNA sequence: TGCGCCAGCAGCTTGGGGAGGGGAGGAGAGACCCAGTACTTC. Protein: CASSLGRGGETQYF.